The clone carrying this T cell receptor (beta chain) was seen more than once but under ten times. Original processing methods: Reference gene primer amplification gave nucleated cell count estimates. Using immunoSEQ multiplex PCR, the repertoire was profiled, and TCRdb retains in-frame clones only, with some absent. V and J calls and clone size are as listed in that table; D and trimming were resolved from the DNA. The top ten hold about 8.9% of the sample, which has around 59,000 clones, roughly four fifths seen once. This sample is part of a study of blood T cell repertoires in COVID-19. Study in general: Whether acute or convalescent, the COVID-19 samples came from the United States, Italy and Spain. Nucleic acid was either cDNA or gDNA, and it came from T cells, B-cell-depleted T cells, or PBMCs.

Germline V gene data show CDR1 as GTSNPN and CDR2 as SVGIG (reference sequence). With 2 bases removed from V and 5 bases from J, the gap between germline ends came to 13 bases. The CDR3 has 14 residues. Sequenced: peripheral blood. The chain joins TRBV30 to TRBJ1-5; TRBD1 might be the D (5 bases). This receptor was identified in a human donor in a cohort sampled during active COVID-19. The CDR3 loop is CAWSLTQGDQPQHF. As DNA, the CDR3 is TGTGCCTGGAGTCTGACCCAGGGCGATCAGCCCCAGCATTTT.